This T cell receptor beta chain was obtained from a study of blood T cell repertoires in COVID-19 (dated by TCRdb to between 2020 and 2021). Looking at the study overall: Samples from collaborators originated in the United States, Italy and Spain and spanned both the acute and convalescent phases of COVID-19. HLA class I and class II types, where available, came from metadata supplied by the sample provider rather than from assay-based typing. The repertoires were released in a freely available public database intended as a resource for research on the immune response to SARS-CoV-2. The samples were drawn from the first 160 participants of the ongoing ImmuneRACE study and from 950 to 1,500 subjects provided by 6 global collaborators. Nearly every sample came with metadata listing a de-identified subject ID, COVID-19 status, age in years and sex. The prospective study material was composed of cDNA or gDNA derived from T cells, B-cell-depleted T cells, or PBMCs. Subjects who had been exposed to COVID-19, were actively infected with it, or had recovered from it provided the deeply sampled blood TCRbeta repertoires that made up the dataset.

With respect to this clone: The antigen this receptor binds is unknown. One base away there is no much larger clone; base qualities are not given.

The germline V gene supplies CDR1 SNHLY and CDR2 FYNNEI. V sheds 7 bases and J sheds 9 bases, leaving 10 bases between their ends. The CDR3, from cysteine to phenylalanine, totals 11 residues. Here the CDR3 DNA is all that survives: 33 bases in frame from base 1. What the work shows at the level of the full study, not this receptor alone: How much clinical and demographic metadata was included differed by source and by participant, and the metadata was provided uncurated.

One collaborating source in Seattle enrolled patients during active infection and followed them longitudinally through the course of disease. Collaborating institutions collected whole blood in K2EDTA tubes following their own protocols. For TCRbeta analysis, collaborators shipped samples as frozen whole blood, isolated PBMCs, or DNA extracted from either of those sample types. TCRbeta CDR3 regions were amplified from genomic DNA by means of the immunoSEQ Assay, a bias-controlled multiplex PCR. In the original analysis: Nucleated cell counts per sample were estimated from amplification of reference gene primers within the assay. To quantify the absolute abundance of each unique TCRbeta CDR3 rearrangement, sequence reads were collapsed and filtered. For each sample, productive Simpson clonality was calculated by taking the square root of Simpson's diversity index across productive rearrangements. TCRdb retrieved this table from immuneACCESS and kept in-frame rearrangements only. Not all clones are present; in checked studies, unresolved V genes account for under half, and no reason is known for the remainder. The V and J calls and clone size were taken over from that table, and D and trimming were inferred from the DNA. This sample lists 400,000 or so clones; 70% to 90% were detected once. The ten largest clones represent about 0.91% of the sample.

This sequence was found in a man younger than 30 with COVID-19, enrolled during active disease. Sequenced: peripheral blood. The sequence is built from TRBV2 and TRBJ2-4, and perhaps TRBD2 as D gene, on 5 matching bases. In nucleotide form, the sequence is TGTGCCAGCAAGGGTGAGGGCATTCAGTACTTC. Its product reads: CASKGEGIQYF.